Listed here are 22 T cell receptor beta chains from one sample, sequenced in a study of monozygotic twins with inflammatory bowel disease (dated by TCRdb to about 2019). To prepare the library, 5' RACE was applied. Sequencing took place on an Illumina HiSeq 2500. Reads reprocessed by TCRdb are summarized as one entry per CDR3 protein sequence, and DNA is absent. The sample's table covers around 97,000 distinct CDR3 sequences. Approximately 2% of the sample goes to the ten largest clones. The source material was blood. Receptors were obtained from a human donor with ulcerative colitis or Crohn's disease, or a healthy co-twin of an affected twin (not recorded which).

The CDR3 is CSVEGFAGYETQYF. The chain couples TRBV29-1 to TRBJ2-5; TCRdb reports TRBD2, a call that lacks DNA to check it against. The CDR3 extends over 14 amino acids. Germline CDR1 is SQVTM and CDR2 is ANQGSEA.

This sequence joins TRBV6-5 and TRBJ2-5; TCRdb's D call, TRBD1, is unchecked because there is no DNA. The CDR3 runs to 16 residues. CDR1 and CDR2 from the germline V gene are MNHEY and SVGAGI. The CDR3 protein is CASSTKGDWRRETQYF.

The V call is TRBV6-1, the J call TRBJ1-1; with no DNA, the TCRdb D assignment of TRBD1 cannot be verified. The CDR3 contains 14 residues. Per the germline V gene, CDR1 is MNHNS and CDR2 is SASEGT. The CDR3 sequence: CASSVTGENTEAFF.

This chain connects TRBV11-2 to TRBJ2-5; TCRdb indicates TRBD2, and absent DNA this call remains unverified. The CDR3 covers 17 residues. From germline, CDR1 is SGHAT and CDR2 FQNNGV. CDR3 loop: CASSLGRLAATQETQYF.

The CDR3 protein is CASSPQGARTYEQYF. The chain joins TRBV12-3 or TRBV12-4 to TRBJ2-7; TCRdb gives TRBD1 as the D gene, but with no DNA this cannot be confirmed. The CDR3 runs to 15 residues.

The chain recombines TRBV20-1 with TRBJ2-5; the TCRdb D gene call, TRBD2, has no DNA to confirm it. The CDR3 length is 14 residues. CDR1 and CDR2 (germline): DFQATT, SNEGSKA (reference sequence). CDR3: CSAIYRDRQETQYF.

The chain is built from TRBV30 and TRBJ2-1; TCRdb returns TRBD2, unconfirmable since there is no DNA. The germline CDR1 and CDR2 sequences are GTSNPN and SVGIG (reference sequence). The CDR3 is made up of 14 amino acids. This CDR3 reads CAWMGASGYNEQFF. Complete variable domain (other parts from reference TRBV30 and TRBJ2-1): SQTIHQWPATLVQPVGSPLSLECTVEGTSNPNLYWYRQAAGRGLQLLFYSVGIGQISSEVPQNLSASRPQDRQFILSSKKLLLSDSGFYLCAWMGASGYNEQFFGPGTRLTVL.

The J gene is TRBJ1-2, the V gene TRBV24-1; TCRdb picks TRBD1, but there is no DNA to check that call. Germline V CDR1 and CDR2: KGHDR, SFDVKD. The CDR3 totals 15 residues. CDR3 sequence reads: CATSDPGTAVRGYTF.

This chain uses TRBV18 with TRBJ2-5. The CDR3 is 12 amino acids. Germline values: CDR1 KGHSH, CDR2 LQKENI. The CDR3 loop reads CASSGVYETQYF.

CDR3 residues: CASSQVGSPYEQYF. The V and J genes are TRBV4-3 and TRBJ2-7. The CDR3 runs 14 residues. CDR1 is LGHNA, CDR2 YSLEER, per germline.

CDR3 sequence reads: CASRANGGPGSTDTQYF. The chain recombines TRBV5-1 with TRBJ2-3; absent DNA, TCRdb's TRBD1 call cannot be checked. The CDR3 covers 17 residues. Germline loops: CDR1 SGHRS, CDR2 YFSETQ.

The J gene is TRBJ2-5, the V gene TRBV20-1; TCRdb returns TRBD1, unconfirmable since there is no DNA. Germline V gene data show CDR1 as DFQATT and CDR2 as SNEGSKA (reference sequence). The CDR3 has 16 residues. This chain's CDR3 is CSARDQPDRGPETQYF.

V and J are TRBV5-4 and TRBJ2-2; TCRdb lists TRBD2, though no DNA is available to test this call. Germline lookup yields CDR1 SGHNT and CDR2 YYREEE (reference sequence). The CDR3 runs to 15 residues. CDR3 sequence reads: CASSFGGTNTGELFF.

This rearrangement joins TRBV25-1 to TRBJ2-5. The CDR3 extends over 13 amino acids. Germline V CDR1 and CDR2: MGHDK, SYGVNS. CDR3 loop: CASSDVGSETQYF.

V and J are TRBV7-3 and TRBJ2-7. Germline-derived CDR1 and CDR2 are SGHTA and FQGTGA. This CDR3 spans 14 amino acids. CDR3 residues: CASSLYPDLGEQYF.

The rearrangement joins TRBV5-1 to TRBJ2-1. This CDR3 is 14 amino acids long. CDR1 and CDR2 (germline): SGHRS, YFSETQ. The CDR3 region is CASSLGQLNNEQFF.

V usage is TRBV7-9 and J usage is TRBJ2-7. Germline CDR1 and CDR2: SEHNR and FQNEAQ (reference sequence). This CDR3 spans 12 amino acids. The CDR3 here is CASSLSSREQYF.

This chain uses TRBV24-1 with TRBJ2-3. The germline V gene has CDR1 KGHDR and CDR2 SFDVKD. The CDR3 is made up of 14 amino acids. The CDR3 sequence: CATSRAASTDTQYF.

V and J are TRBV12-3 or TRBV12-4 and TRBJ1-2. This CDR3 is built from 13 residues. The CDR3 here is CASSSQANYGYTF.

Here the CDR3 reads CASSQDIRGGPQFF. The chain joins TRBV14 to TRBJ2-1; TCRdb returns TRBD1, unconfirmable since there is no DNA. Per germline, CDR1 SGHDN and CDR2 FVKESK. This CDR3 comprises 14 residues. The full variable domain, completed using reference TRBV14 and TRBJ2-1, is EAGVTQFPSHSVIEKGQTVTLRCDPISGHDNLYWYRRVMGKEIKFLLHFVKESKQDESGMPNNRFLAERTGGTYSTLKVQPAELEDSGVYFCASSQDIRGGPQFFGPGTRLTVL.

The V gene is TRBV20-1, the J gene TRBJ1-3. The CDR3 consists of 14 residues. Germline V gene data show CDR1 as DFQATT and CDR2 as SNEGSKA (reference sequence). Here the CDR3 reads CSASSGGTGNTIYF.

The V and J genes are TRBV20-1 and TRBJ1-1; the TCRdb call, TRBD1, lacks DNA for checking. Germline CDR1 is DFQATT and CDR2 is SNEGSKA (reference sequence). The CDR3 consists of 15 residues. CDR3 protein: CSARDYLGVGTEAFF.